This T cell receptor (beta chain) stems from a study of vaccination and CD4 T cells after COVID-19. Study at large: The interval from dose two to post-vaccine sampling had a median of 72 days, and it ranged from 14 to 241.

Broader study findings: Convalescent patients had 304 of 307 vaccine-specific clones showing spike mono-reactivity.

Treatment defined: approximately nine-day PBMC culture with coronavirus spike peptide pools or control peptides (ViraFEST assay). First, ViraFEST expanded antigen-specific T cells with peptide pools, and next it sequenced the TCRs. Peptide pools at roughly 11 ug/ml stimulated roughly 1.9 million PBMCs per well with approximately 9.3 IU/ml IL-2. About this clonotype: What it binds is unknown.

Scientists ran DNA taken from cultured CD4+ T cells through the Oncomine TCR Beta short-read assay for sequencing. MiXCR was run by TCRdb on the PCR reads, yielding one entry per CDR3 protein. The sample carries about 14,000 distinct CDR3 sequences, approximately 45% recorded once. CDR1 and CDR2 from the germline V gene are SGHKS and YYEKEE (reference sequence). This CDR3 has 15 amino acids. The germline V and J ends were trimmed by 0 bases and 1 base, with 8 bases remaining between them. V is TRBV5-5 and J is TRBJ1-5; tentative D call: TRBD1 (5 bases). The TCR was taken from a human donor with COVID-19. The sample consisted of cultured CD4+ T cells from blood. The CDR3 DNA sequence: TGTGCCAGCAGCTTGGAAGCAGGGAGCAATCAGCCCCAGCATTTT. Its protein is CASSLEAGSNQPQHF. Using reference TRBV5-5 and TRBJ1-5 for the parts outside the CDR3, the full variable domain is DAGVTQSPTHLIKTRGQQVTLRCSPISGHKSVSWYQQVLGQGPQFIFQYYEKEERGRGNFPDRFSARQFPNYSSELNVNALLLGDSALYLCASSLEAGSNQPQHFGDGTRLSIL.